One sample yielded the 22 T cell receptor beta chains listed below, sequenced in a study of blood T cell repertoires in COVID-19. Some clones are missing from TCRdb's copy, which holds only in-frame ones; the method was immunoSEQ multiplex PCR. The data show roughly 220,000 clones, with around 89% seen just once and approximately 3.4% held by the top ten. Sequences were obtained from PBMCs or T cells enriched from blood (not recorded which). Receptors originate from a woman aged 18-29 years in a cohort exposed to, infected with or recovered from COVID-19 (not recorded which).

CDR3 nucleotide sequence: TGTGCCAGCAGCTTAAATCCTAGCGGGAGTGGGGCAGATACGCAGTATTTT. It is translated as CASSLNPSGSGADTQYF. The V call is TRBV7-3, the J call TRBJ2-3; the match to TRBD2 covers 10 bases. From germline, CDR1 is SGHTA and CDR2 FQGTGA. This CDR3 region has 17 residues. V shed 1 base, J shed 4 bases, and the junction held 8 bases outside the gene matches.

This rearrangement joins TRBV30 to TRBJ1-6; D gene unclear. Germline V gives CDR1 GTSNPN, CDR2 SVGIG (reference sequence). The CDR3 runs to 11 residues. V lost 2 bases and J lost 15, with 11 bases in between. In DNA, the CDR3 is TGTGCCTGGAGTCTCTCGGCGGGCCTCCACTTT. Amino acid sequence: CAWSLSAGLHF.

The V call is TRBV28, the J call TRBJ2-1; D perhaps matches TRBD1 (6 bases). The CDR3 consists of 13 residues. Germline loops: CDR1 MDHEN, CDR2 SYDVKM. V gave up 2 bases and J gave up 5 bases, with 7 bases separating them. The CDR3 sequence: CASSLQGNNEQFF. The CDR3, as DNA: TGTGCCAGCAGTTTACAGGGGAACAATGAGCAGTTCTTC. Looking up the rest from reference TRBV28 and TRBJ2-1 gives the full variable domain: DVKVTQSSRYLVKRTGEKVFLECVQDMDHENMFWYRQDPGLGLRLIYFSYDVKMKEKGDIPEGYSVSREKKERFSLILESASTNQTSMYLCASSLQGNNEQFFGPGTRLTVL.

This CDR3 reads CASSRGQGAYGYTF. CDR3 coding DNA: TGTGCCAGCAGCCGCGGACAGGGGGCTTATGGCTACACCTTC. The chain has TRBV14 and TRBJ1-2, with 11 bases that match TRBD1. Germline-derived CDR1 and CDR2 are SGHDN and FVKESK. With 4 bases clipped from V and 5 bases from J, the junction kept 3 bases outside the gene matches. The CDR3 has 14 amino acids.

This chain uses TRBV28 with TRBJ1-6, with D possibly TRBD1 on 6 matching bases. The CDR3 length is 13 residues. CDR1 MDHEN and CDR2 SYDVKM come from the germline V gene. V was pared by 7 bases and J by 4 bases, with 8 bases between. CDR3 nucleotide sequence: TGTGCCAGCACAGGGGTTTATAATTCACCCCTCCACTTT. As protein: CASTGVYNSPLHF.

The gene calls are TRBV9 and TRBJ1-4, with 7 bases identical to TRBD1. The J segment lost 5 bases and the V segment lost 4 bases, leaving 11 bases of the junction unmatched. Germline CDR1 is SGDLS and CDR2 is YYNGEE. The CDR3 is made up of 16 amino acids. The CDR3 sequence is CASSSRSGGQNEKLFF. CDR3 bases: TGTGCCAGCAGCTCCCGATCAGGGGGGCAGAATGAAAAACTGTTTTTT.

This chain joins TRBV6-1 and TRBJ2-5; a possible D gene is TRBD2 (7 bases). This CDR3 has 14 residues. Trimming took 3 bases from V and 5 from J, leaving 13 bases between them. CDR1 MNHNS and CDR2 SASEGT come from the germline V gene. CDR3 coding DNA: TGTGCCAGCAGTGATGTGCGGGGGCTTGAGACCCAGTACTTC. Protein sequence: CASSDVRGLETQYF.

The chain uses TRBV3-1 (or the pseudogene TRBV3-2) and TRBJ2-4, with 7 bases fitting TRBD1. The V segment lost 0 bases and the J segment 10 bases; nucleotides outside the gene matches: 3. Germline V gene sequence: CDR1 LGHDT, CDR2 YNNKEL (reference sequence). The CDR3 runs 13 residues. CDR3 amino acids: CASSQEGQRIQYF. CDR3 in DNA: TGTGCCAGCAGCCAAGAGGGACAGAGAATTCAGTACTTC.

The rearrangement links TRBV7-9 to TRBJ2-2; 9 bases match TRBD1. Germline loops: CDR1 SEHNR, CDR2 FQNEAQ (reference sequence). Trimming took 2 bases from V and 8 from J; bases not matched to a gene: 15. CDR3 length: 18 amino acids. The CDR3: CASSLRLYGQGKEGELFF. The CDR3 DNA reads TGTGCCAGCAGCTTACGGCTCTATGGACAGGGGAAGGAGGGGGAGCTGTTTTTT.

This clone has a single count. This chain joins TRBV5-6 and TRBJ2-1, with 14 bases aligning to TRBD2. The CDR3 is made up of 16 amino acids. Germline trimming cut 5 bases from V and 1 base from J; bases unmatched to any gene: 2. The germline V gene has CDR1 SGHDT and CDR2 YYEEEE. CDR3 DNA sequence: TGTGCCAGCAGGGGGACTAGCGGGAGTTCCTACAATGAGCAGTTCTTC. Its protein is CASRGTSGSSYNEQFF. The full variable domain, in which reference TRBV5-6 and TRBJ2-1 provide the parts outside the CDR3, is DAGVTQSPTHLIKTRGQQVTLRCSPKSGHDTVSWYQQALGQGPQFIFQYYEEEERQRGNFPDRFSGHQFPNYSSELNVNALLLGDSALYLCASRGTSGSSYNEQFFGPGTRLTVL.

The V and J genes are TRBV5-1 and TRBJ1-4; 8 bases are a match to TRBD1. V was pared by 3 bases and J by 5 bases, with 3 bases of the junction left unmatched. The CDR3 has 14 amino acids. Germline-derived CDR1 and CDR2 are SGHRS and YFSETQ. CDR3 amino acids: CASSSGQDNEKLFF. DNA of the CDR3: TGCGCCAGCAGCTCGGGACAGGACAATGAAAAACTGTTTTTT.

This clone showed up just once. The chain carries TRBV29-1 and TRBJ2-1; 7 positions match TRBD2. With V trimmed by 6 bases and J by 0 bases, 5 bases remained unmatched. The CDR3 has 14 residues. Per the germline V gene, CDR1 is SQVTM and CDR2 is ANQGSEA. CDR3 bases: TGCAGCGTGGTACTAGCGAACTCCTACAATGAGCAGTTCTTC. Translated, it gives CSVVLANSYNEQFF.

V gene TRBV7-9 combines with J gene TRBJ2-3; perhaps TRBD1 as D (6 bases). Trimming left V 3 bases short and J 1 base short, with 11 bases between. Germline V CDR1 and CDR2: SEHNR, FQNEAQ (reference sequence). This CDR3 has 15 amino acids. The CDR3, as DNA: TGTGCCAGCAGCTTCCAGGGGTTAGGCACAGATACGCAGTATTTT. This sequence encodes CASSFQGLGTDTQYF. The full variable domain, rest sourced from reference TRBV7-9 and TRBJ2-3, is DTGVSQNPRHKITKRGQNVTFRCDPISEHNRLYWYRQTLGQGPEFLTYFQNEAQLEKSRLLSDRFSAERPKGSFSTLEIQRTEQGDSAMYLCASSFQGLGTDTQYFGPGTRLTVL.

The chain uses TRBV13 and TRBJ2-7; TRBD2 matches 13 bases. The germline gives CDR1 PRHDT, CDR2 FYEKMQ (reference sequence). V lost 4 bases and J lost 3; bases outside the gene matches: 6. This CDR3 has 16 residues. Written as DNA, the CDR3 is TGTGCCAGCAGCTCCCAGACTAGCGGGGGGCTCTACGAGCAGTACTTC. Protein sequence: CASSSQTSGGLYEQYF.

The rearrangement links TRBV7-8 to TRBJ1-5, with D uncertain. The V gene's germline CDR1 is SGHVS and CDR2 FQNEAQ. V shed 5 bases and J shed 5 bases, with 13 bases lying between them. The CDR3 contains 14 residues. The CDR3 is CASSPRESYQPQHF. The CDR3 DNA follows: TGTGCCAGCAGCCCCCGGGAATCTTATCAGCCCCAGCATTTT.

The V call is TRBV10-2, the J call TRBJ1-3; no definite D call. The CDR3 length is 13 residues. The V gene lost 8 bases and the J gene lost 2 bases, with 10 bases spanning the gap. The germline CDR1 and CDR2 sequences are WSHSY and SAAADI. CDR3 nucleotide sequence: TGCGCCAGCGGAGTTCAGCCTGGAAACACCATATATTTT. This sequence encodes CASGVQPGNTIYF.

V is TRBV7-8 and J is TRBJ1-1; 7 bases align to TRBD1. CDR1 and CDR2 (germline): SGHVS, FQNEAQ. The CDR3 length is 14 residues. V dropped 4 bases and J dropped 5; count of bases not matched to a gene: 7. The CDR3 region is CASSYIVTGTEAFF. The DNA of the CDR3 is TGTGCCAGCAGCTACATCGTGACAGGGACTGAAGCTTTCTTT. Drawing the rest from reference TRBV7-8 and TRBJ1-1, the complete variable domain is GAGVSQSPRYKVAKRGQDVALRCDPISGHVSLFWYQQALGQGPEFLTYFQNEAQLDKSGLPSDRFFAERPEGSVSTLKIQRTQQEDSAVYLCASSYIVTGTEAFFGQGTRLTVV.

The sample holds one count of this clone. The V and J genes are TRBV5-1 and TRBJ1-1, with 8 bases matching TRBD1. The CDR3 covers 16 residues. Germline V gives CDR1 SGHRS, CDR2 YFSETQ. V lost 7 bases to trimming and J lost 1 base; unmatched junction nucleotides: 12. CDR3: CASASGWDRRNTEAFF. The CDR3 coding sequence is TGCGCCAGCGCAAGCGGTTGGGACAGGAGGAACACTGAAGCTTTCTTT.

This clone was seen a few times. The rearrangement joins TRBV3-1 (or the pseudogene TRBV3-2) to TRBJ2-1; 10 positions match TRBD2. Trimming cost V 0 bases and J 1 base; bases outside gene matches: 3. This CDR3 region has 17 residues. Per germline, CDR1 LGHDT and CDR2 YNNKEL (reference sequence). The CDR3 region is CASSQDLAGDSYNEQFF. CDR3 nucleotides: TGTGCCAGCAGCCAAGACCTAGCGGGAGATTCCTACAATGAGCAGTTCTTC.

V gene TRBV18 combines with J gene TRBJ2-2; the D is unclear. The CDR3 has 12 residues. Trimming pared 3 bases from V and 7 bases from J, leaving 6 bases between. The germline V gene encodes CDR1 KGHSH and CDR2 LQKENI. The CDR3 loop is CASSPRLGELFF. The CDR3 DNA follows: TGTGCCAGCTCACCCAGGCTCGGGGAGCTGTTTTTT.

V is TRBV11-3 and J is TRBJ2-3, with a weak D call TRBD2 (6 bases). This CDR3 is built from 16 residues. Germline values: CDR1 SGHNT, CDR2 YENEEA. Deletions cut 0 bases from V and 0 bases from J, with 10 bases between. CDR3 sequence reads: CASSLDYSGSTDTQYF. CDR3 DNA sequence: TGTGCCAGCAGCTTAGATTATAGCGGAAGCACAGATACGCAGTATTTT.

DNA for the CDR3: TGTGCCAGCAGTACCGGGGTCCAAGAGACCCAGTACTTC. Residues: CASSTGVQETQYF. The V gene is TRBV7-6, the J gene TRBJ2-5, with D possibly TRBD2 on 5 matching bases. The germline V gene encodes CDR1 SGHVS and CDR2 FNYEAQ. Trimming took off 6 bases at V and 1 base at J, with 9 bases between the two ends. The CDR3 is 13 amino acids.